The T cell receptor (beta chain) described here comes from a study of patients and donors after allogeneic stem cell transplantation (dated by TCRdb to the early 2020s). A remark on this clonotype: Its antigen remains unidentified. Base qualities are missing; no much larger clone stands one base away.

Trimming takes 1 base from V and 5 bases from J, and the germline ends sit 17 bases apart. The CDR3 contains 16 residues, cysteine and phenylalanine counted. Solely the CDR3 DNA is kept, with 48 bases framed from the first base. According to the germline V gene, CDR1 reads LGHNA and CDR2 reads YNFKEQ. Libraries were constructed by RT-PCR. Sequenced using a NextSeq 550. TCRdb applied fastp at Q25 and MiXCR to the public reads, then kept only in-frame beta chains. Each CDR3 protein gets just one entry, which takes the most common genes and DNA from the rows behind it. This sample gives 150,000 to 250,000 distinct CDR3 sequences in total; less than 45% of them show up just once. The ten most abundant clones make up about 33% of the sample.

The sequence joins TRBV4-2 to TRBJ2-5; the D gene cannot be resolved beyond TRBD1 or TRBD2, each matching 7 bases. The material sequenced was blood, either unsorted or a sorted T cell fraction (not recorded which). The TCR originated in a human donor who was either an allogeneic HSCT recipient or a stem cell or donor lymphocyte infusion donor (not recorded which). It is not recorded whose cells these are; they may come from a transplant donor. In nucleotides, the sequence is TGTGCCAGCAGCCAAGCTCAGCGGCAGGGGGGGGAGACCCAGTACTTC. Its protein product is CASSQAQRQGGETQYF.